A single sample is the source of the 8 T cell receptor beta chains below, sequenced in a study of control samples from healthy donors and cancer patients. The repertoire was sequenced with immunoSEQ multiplex PCR; TCRdb's copy has only in-frame clones and lacks some. The sample carries 120,000 or so clones, around nine tenths recorded once. Material: blood. These TCRs come from a man aged 25 to 40 in good health.

The genes are TRBV18 and TRBJ1-3, with a possible D match to TRBD1 (5 bases). Trimming stripped 1 base from V and 0 bases from J, with 7 bases between. This CDR3 contains 15 residues. CDR1 and CDR2 from the germline V gene are KGHSH and LQKENI. CDR3 bases: TGTGCCAGCTCACCACGGGACGGCTCTGGAAACACCATATATTTT. This gives the protein CASSPRDGSGNTIYF.

The CDR3 nucleotides are TGCAGCTCACAAGGAGGGCGCACTGAAGCTTTCTTT. It encodes CSSQGGRTEAFF. This chain uses TRBV29-1 with TRBJ1-1; D is unclear. The CDR3 spans 12 residues. V was clipped by 8 bases and J by 4 bases, with 14 bases between them. Per germline, CDR1 SQVTM and CDR2 ANQGSEA.

This chain links TRBV30 with TRBJ2-5; no firm D call. Germline V lookup: CDR1 GTSNPN, CDR2 SVGIG (reference sequence). V dropped 0 bases and J dropped 4 bases, with 9 bases sitting between them. This CDR3 has 13 residues. In nucleotides, the CDR3 is TGTGCCTGGAGTGTACTACTGATAGAGACCCAGTACTTC. Protein sequence: CAWSVLLIETQYF.

On this clone itself: Mismatch with germline at one junction end may stem from a read error. The chain recombines TRBV6-2 or TRBV6-3 with TRBJ2-7; D unclear. In germline, CDR1 is MNHEY, CDR2 SVGEGT. The CDR3 spans 11 residues. The CDR3 protein is CATSYPDEQYF. DNA of the CDR3: TGTGCCACCAGTTACCCGGACGAGCAGTACTTC.

This chain uses TRBV9 with TRBJ1-5; D is unclear. Per germline, CDR1 SGDLS and CDR2 YYNGEE. V lost 0 bases and J lost 2, with 6 bases in between. The CDR3 totals 14 residues. CDR3 bases: TGTGCCAGCAGCGTAGGCCAGGGCAATCAGCCCCAGCATTTT. This encodes CASSVGQGNQPQHF.

The chain employs TRBV6-5 and TRBJ2-1; a weak D match, TRBD1 (5 bases). V was clipped by 4 bases and J by 5 bases, with 12 bases between them. Germline lookup yields CDR1 MNHEY and CDR2 SVGAGI. CDR3 size: 14 residues. CDR3 sequence: CASSFDSKDNEQFF. The CDR3 DNA sequence: TGTGCCAGCAGTTTTGACAGCAAAGACAATGAGCAGTTCTTC.

As to this clone: The sample has other DNA sequences that encode this CDR3 too. This chain links TRBV6-1 with TRBJ1-1; D may be TRBD1 (6 bases). This CDR3 has 13 residues. Germline lookup yields CDR1 MNHNS and CDR2 SASEGT. V lost 3 bases, J lost 5 bases, and 10 bases lay in between. Here the CDR3 reads CASSDRGGTEAFF. Here the CDR3 DNA reads TGTGCCAGCAGTGACAGGGGTGGTACTGAAGCTTTCTTT.

This clone was observed a handful of times. This chain uses TRBV13 with TRBJ2-1, with 7 positions matching TRBD2. Germline values: CDR1 PRHDT, CDR2 FYEKMQ (reference sequence). Losses at the gene ends were 0 bases for V and 9 bases for J; bases not matched to a gene: 8. This CDR3 comprises 15 residues. The DNA of the CDR3 is TGTGCCAGCAGCTTAGGAGGTGCGGGGGTTGGTGAGCAGTTCTTC. Encoded protein: CASSLGGAGVGEQFF.